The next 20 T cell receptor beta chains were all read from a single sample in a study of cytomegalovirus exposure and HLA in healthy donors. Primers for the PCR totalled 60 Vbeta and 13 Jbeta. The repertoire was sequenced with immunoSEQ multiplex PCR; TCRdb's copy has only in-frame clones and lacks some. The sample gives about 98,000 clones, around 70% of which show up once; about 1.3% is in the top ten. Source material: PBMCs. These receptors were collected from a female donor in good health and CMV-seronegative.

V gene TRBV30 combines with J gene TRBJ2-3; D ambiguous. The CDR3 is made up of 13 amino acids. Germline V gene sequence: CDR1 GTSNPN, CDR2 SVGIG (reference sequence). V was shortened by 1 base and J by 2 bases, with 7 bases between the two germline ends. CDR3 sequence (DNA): TGTGCCTGGAGTGAAGACTCCACAGATACGCAGTATTTT. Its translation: CAWSEDSTDTQYF.

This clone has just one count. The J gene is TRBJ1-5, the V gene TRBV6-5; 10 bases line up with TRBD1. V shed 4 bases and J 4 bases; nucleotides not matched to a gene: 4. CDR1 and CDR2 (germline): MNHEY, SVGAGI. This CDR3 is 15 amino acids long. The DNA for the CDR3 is TGTGCCAGCAGTTCGACAGGGGGCACGAATCAGCCCCAGCATTTT. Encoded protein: CASSSTGGTNQPQHF.

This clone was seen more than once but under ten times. CDR3 loop: CASSIGQAVLNEKLFF. The CDR3 DNA reads TGTGCCAGTAGTATAGGACAGGCGGTCTTGAATGAAAAACTGTTTTTT. This chain uses TRBV19 with TRBJ1-4; weak D call: TRBD1 (6 bases). Germline-derived CDR1 and CDR2 are LNHDA and SQIVND (reference sequence). The length of the CDR3 is 16 residues. Trimming left V 1 base short and J 5 bases short, with 14 bases between.

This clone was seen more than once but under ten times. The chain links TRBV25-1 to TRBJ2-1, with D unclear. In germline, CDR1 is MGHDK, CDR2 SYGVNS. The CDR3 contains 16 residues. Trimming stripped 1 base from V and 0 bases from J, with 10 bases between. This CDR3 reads CASSESSPGSYNEQFF. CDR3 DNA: TGTGCCAGCAGTGAATCGAGCCCCGGCTCCTACAATGAGCAGTTCTTC.

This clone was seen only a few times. For the CDR3, the DNA is TGTGCCACCAGCAGAGGGGGCGTCGGCCCCTATGGCTACACCTTC. Translated, it gives CATSRGGVGPYGYTF. The chain couples TRBV15 to TRBJ1-2, with D possibly being TRBD1 (5 bases). The CDR3 covers 15 residues. CDR1 and CDR2 (germline): LNHNV, YYDKDF (reference sequence). V lost 1 base and J lost 4, with 13 bases in between.

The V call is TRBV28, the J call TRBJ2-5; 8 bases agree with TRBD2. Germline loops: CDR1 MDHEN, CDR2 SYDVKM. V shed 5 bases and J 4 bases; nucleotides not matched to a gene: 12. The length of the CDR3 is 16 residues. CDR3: CASSPHSGTRGETQYF. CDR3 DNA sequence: TGTGCCAGCAGTCCACATTCCGGGACTAGGGGAGAGACCCAGTACTTC.

In DNA, the CDR3 is TGTGCCAGCAGCATAACAGGGGACAGGAACACTGAAGCTTTCTTT. This codes for CASSITGDRNTEAFF. The chain carries TRBV5-6 and TRBJ1-1; 7 bases fit TRBD1. The germline V gene encodes CDR1 SGHDT and CDR2 YYEEEE. The CDR3 loop spans 15 amino acids. The junction had 7 bases not matched to a gene; V was cut back by 4 bases and J by 1 base.

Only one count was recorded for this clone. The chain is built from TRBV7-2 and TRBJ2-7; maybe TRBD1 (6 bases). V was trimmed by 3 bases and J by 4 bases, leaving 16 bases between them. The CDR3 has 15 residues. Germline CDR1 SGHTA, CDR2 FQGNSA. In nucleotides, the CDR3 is TGTGCCAGCAGCTTGACCAGGGGCGGTATGTACGAGCAGTACTTC. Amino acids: CASSLTRGGMYEQYF. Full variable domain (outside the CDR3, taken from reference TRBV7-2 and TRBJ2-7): GAGVSQSPSNKVTEKGKDVELRCDPISGHTALYWYRQSLGQGLEFLIYFQGNSAPDKSGLPSDRFSAERTGGSVSTLTIQRTQQEDSAVYLCASSLTRGGMYEQYFGPGTRLTVT.

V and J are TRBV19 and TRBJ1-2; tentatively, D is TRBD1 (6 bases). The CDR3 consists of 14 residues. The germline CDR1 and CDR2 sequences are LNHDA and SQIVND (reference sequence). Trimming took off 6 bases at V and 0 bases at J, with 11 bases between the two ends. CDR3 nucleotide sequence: TGTGCCAGTAGGGACAGCGCTCCTAACTATGGCTACACCTTC. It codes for CASRDSAPNYGYTF.

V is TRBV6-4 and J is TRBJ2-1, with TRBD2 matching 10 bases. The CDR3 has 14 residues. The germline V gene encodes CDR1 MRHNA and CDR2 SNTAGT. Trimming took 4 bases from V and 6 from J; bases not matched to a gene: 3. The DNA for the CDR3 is TGTGCCAGCAGTGGGGCTAGCGGGAGCAATGAGCAGTTCTTC. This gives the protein CASSGASGSNEQFF.

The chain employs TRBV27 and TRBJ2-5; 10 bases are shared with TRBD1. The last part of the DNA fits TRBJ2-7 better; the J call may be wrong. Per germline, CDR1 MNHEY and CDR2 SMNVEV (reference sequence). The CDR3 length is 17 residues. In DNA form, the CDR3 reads TGTGCCAGCAGTTTATCCCCTCCGGGACAGGGGAGAAACGAGCAGTACTTC. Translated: CASSLSPPGQGRNEQYF.

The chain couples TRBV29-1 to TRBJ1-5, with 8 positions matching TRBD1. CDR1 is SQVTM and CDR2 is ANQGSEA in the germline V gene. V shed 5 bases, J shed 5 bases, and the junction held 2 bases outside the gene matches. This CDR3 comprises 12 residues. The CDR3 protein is CSVKTGDQPQHF. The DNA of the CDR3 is TGCAGCGTTAAGACAGGGGATCAGCCCCAGCATTTT.

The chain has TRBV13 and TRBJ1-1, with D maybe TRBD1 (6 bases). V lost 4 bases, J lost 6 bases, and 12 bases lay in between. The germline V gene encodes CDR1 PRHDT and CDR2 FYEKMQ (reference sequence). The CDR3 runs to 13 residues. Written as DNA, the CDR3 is TGTGCCAGCAGCTCTTACAGGGAATCTGAAGCTTTCTTT. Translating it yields CASSSYRESEAFF. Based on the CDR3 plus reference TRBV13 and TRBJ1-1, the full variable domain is AAGVIQSPRHLIKEKRETATLKCYPIPRHDTVYWYQQGPGQDPQFLISFYEKMQSDKGSIPDRFSAQQFSDYHSELNMSSLELGDSALYFCASSSYRESEAFFGQGTRLTVV.

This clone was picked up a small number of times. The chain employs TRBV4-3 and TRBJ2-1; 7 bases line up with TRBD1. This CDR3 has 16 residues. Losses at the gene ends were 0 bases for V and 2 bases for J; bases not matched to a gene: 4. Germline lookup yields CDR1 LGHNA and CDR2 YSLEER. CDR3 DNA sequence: TGCGCCAGCAGCCAAGAAGGGCAGGGGGCCTACAATGAGCAGTTCTTC. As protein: CASSQEGQGAYNEQFF.

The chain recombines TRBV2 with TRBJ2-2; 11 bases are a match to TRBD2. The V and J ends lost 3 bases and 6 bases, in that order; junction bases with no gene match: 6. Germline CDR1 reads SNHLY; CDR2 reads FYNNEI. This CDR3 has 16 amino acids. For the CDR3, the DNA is TGTGCCAGCAGTGATGAGGGACTAGCGGTCTCCGGGGAGCTGTTTTTT. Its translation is CASSDEGLAVSGELFF. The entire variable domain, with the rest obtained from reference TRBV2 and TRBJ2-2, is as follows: EPEVTQTPSHQVTQMGQEVILRCVPISNHLYFYWYRQILGQKVEFLVSFYNNEISEKSEIFDDQFSVERPDGSNFTLKIRSTKLEDSAMYFCASSDEGLAVSGELFFGEGSRLTVL.

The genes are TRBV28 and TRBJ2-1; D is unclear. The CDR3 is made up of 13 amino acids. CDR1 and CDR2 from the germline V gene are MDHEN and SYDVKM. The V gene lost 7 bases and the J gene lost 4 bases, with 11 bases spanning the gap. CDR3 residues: CASKVGTYNEQFF. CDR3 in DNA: TGTGCCAGCAAGGTGGGCACATACAATGAGCAGTTCTTC. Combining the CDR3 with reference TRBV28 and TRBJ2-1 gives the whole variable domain DVKVTQSSRYLVKRTGEKVFLECVQDMDHENMFWYRQDPGLGLRLIYFSYDVKMKEKGDIPEGYSVSREKKERFSLILESASTNQTSMYLCASKVGTYNEQFFGPGTRLTVL.

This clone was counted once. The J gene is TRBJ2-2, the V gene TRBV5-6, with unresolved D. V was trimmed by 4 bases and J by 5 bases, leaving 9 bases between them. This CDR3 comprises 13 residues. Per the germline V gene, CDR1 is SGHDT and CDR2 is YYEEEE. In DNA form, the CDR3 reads TGTGCCAGCAGCGTCGAGACAACCGGGGAGCTGTTTTTT. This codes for CASSVETTGELFF.

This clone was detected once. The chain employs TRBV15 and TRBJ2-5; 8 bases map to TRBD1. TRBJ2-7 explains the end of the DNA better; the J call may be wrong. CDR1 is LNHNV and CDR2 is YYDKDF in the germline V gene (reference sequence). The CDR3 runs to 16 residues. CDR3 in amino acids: CATSRDPPGGYDEQYF. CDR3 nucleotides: TGTGCCACCAGCAGAGATCCCCCAGGGGGCTATGACGAGCAGTACTTC.

In DNA, the CDR3 is TGCGCCAGCAGCCAAGAGGGCAGGCACTCTGGAAACACCATATATTTT. Amino acid sequence: CASSQEGRHSGNTIYF. This chain uses TRBV4-3 with TRBJ1-3; no clear D. The CDR3 has 16 amino acids. Deletions cut 0 bases from V and 0 bases from J, with 9 bases between. Germline V gene lookup returns CDR1 LGHNA and CDR2 YSLEER.

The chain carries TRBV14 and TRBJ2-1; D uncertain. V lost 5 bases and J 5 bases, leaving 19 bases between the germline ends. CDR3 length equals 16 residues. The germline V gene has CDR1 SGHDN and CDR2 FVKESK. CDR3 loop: CASSSQRPNRNNEQFF. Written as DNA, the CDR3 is TGTGCCAGCAGCTCGCAGAGGCCCAATAGGAACAATGAGCAGTTCTTC.